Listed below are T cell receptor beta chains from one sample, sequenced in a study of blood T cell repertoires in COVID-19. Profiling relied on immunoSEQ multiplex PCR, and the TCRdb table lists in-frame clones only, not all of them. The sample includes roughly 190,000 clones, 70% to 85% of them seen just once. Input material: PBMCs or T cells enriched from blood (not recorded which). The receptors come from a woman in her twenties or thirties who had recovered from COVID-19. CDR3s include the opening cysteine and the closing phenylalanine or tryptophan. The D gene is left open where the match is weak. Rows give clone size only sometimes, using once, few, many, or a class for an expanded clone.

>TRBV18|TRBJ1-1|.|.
CASSPLTGRGMNTEAFF
TGTGCCAGCTCACCACTCACGGGGCGCGGGATGAACACTGAAGCTTTCTTT
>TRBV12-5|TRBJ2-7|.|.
CASGLGLEEQYF
TGTGCTAGTGGTTTGGGTTTAGAGGAGCAGTACTTC
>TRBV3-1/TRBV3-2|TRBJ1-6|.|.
CASSEGAAQNSPLHF
TGTGCCAGCAGTGAAGGGGCAGCCCAAAATTCACCCCTCCACTTT
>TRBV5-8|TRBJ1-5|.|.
CASSLALRAGDQPQHF
TGTGCCAGCAGCTTGGCCTTGAGGGCCGGCGATCAGCCCCAGCATTTT
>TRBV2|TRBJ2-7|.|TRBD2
CASTQLADYEQYF
TGTGCCAGCACACAACTAGCGGACTACGAGCAGTACTTC
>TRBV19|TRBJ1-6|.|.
CASSALEFNSPLHF
TGTGCCAGTAGTGCCTTGGAGTTCAATTCACCCCTCCACTTT
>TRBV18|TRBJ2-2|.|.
CASSPDAGNTGELFF
TGTGCCAGCTCACCCGATGCGGGGAACACCGGGGAGCTGTTTTTT
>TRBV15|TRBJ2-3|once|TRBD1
CATSKREGQGFMDTQYF
TGTGCCACCAGTAAGAGGGAGGGACAGGGGTTTATGGATACGCAGTATTTT
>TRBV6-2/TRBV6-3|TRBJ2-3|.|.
CASSYSSYTDTQYF
TGTGCCAGCAGTTACAGCTCGTACACAGATACGCAGTATTTT
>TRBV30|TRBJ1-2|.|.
CAWSANRDRRFNYGYTF
TGTGCCTGGAGTGCAAATCGAGACAGGAGATTCAACTATGGCTACACCTTC
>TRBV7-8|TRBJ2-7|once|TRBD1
CASSLVYFLGQSNTEQYF
TGTGCCAGCAGCTTAGTTTATTTCCTGGGACAGAGTAATACGGAGCAGTACTTC
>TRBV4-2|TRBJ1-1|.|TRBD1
CASSQTSGGTEAFF
TGTGCCAGCAGCCAGACATCAGGGGGCACTGAAGCTTTCTTT
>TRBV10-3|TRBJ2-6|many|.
CAIPAGASSGANVLTF
TGTGCCATCCCCGCAGGCGCCTCCTCTGGGGCCAACGTCCTGACTTTC
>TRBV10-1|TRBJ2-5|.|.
CASSEHGGYQETQYF
TGCGCCAGCAGTGAGCATGGAGGGTACCAAGAGACCCAGTACTTC
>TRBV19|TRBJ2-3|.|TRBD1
CASSGPRTGDTQYF
TGTGCCAGTAGTGGGCCCAGGACAGGAGATACGCAGTATTTT
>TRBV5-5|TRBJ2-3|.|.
CASSLGRAAGDTQYF
TGTGCCAGCAGCTTGGGCAGGGCCGCCGGAGATACGCAGTATTTT
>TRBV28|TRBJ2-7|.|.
CASSSGAIYEQYF
TGTGCCAGCAGCTCAGGGGCAATCTACGAGCAGTACTTC
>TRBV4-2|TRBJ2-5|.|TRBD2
CASSQVPGLAFETQYF
TGTGCCAGCAGCCAAGTACCGGGACTAGCCTTTGAGACCCAGTACTTC
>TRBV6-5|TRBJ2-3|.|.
CASSYGGAPSTDTQYF
TGTGCCAGCAGTTACGGAGGGGCCCCAAGCACAGATACGCAGTATTTT
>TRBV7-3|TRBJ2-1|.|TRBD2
CASSFYGRGGRATNEQFF
TGTGCCAGCAGCTTTTATGGAAGGGGCGGGAGGGCCACAAATGAGCAGTTCTTC
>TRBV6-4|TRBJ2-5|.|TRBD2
CAGPHGGGRETQYF
TGTGCCGGCCCCCACGGGGGGGGTCGGGAGACCCAGTACTTC
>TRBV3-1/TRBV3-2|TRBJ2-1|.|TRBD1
CASSTRDRGFLDEQFF
TGTGCCAGCAGCACCCGGGACAGGGGGTTTCTTGATGAGCAGTTCTTC
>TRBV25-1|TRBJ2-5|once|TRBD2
CASSATTSGAQETQYF
TGTGCCAGCAGTGCGACGACTAGCGGGGCCCAAGAGACCCAGTACTTC
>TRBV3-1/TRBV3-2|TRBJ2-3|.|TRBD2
CASSRLAGAADTQYF
TGTGCCAGCAGCAGACTAGCGGGAGCGGCAGATACGCAGTATTTT
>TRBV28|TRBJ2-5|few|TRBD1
CASSRTGGLKTQYF
TGTGCCAGCAGTCGGACAGGGGGGTTAAAGACCCAGTACTTC
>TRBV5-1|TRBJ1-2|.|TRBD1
CASSTPGQGNPHTF
TGCGCCAGCAGTACTCCGGGACAGGGAAATCCGCACACCTTC
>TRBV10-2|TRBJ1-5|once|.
CASMRDQPQHF
TGCGCCAGCATGAGGGATCAGCCCCAGCATTTT
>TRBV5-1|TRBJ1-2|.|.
CASSDPGIPTGYTF
TGCGCCAGCAGCGACCCAGGGATTCCTACTGGCTACACCTTC
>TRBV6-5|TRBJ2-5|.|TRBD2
CASSYGLAVQETQYF
TGTGCCAGCAGTTACGGACTAGCGGTCCAAGAGACCCAGTACTTC
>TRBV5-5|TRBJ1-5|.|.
CASSLIPSSNQPQHF
TGTGCCAGCAGCTTGATACCCAGTAGCAATCAGCCCCAGCATTTT
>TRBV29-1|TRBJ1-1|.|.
CSVDRGNTEAFF
TGCAGCGTTGATAGGGGAAACACTGAAGCTTTCTTT
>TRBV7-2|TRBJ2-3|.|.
CASSFRGGAQPTTQYF
TGTGCCAGCAGCTTCCGCGGTGGAGCCCAGCCCACTACGCAGTATTTT
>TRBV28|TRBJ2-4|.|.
CASSLGDLKNIQYF
TGTGCCAGCAGTTTAGGGGACTTGAAAAACATTCAGTACTTC
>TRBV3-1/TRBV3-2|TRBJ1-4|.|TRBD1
CASSPPGGTNEKLFF
TGTGCCAGCAGCCCCCCAGGGGGCACTAATGAAAAACTGTTTTTT
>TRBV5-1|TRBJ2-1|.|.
CASSLVSQGISYNEQFF
TGCGCCAGCAGCTTGGTGTCCCAGGGCATCTCCTACAATGAGCAGTTCTTC
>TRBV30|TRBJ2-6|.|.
CAWSGWTAASSGANVLTF
TGTGCCTGGAGTGGCTGGACAGCGGCCAGCTCTGGGGCCAACGTCCTGACTTTC
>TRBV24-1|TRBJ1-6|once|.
CATSEADNSPLHF
TGTGCCACCAGTGAGGCGGATAATTCACCCCTCCACTTT
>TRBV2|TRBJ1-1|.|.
CASRGDTSHTEAFF
TGTGCCAGCAGGGGGGACACGAGCCACACTGAAGCTTTCTTT
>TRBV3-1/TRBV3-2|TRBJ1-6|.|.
CASSQGGRGTFNSPLHF
TGTGCCAGCAGCCAAGGGGGTCGGGGGACGTTTAATTCACCCCTCCACTTT
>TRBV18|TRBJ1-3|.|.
CASSPRSPNTIYF
TGTGCCAGCTCACCACGGAGTCCCAACACCATATATTTT
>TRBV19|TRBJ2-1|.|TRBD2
CASSIEGAGSSYNEQFF
TGTGCCAGTAGTATAGAGGGAGCGGGGAGCTCCTACAATGAGCAGTTCTTC
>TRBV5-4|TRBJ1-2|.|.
CASGQGGTWGYTF
TGTGCCAGCGGTCAAGGAGGGACCTGGGGCTACACCTTC
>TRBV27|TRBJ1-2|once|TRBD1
CASSPQGTYGYTF
TGTGCCAGCAGTCCACAGGGGACCTATGGCTACACCTTC
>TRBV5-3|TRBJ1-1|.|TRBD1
CARSLKVGQARNTEAFF
TGTGCCAGAAGCTTAAAGGTTGGACAGGCCAGAAACACTGAAGCTTTCTTT